These 19 T cell receptor beta chains share one sample of origin, sequenced in a study of monozygotic twins with inflammatory bowel disease. With the 5' RACE reads reprocessed, TCRdb shows one record per CDR3 protein and no DNA. Here the sample table reports hundreds of thousands of distinct CDR3 sequences. What was sequenced was blood. These receptors were obtained from a human donor with ulcerative colitis or Crohn's disease, or a healthy co-twin of an affected twin (not recorded which).

The chain is built from TRBV7-2 and TRBJ2-5; TCRdb gives TRBD1 as the D gene, but with no DNA this cannot be confirmed. Germline V gene lookup returns CDR1 SGHTA and CDR2 FQGNSA. This CDR3 has 16 amino acids. The CDR3 here is CASSFLPGVGSETQYF.

The V call is TRBV12-3 or TRBV12-4, the J call TRBJ2-6; the TCRdb D gene call, TRBD1, has no DNA to confirm it. There are 16 residues in the CDR3. CDR3 protein: CASLGQDRSGANVLTF.

This rearrangement joins TRBV5-1 to TRBJ2-7; the D call from TCRdb, TRBD1, cannot be confirmed without DNA. This CDR3 has 14 amino acids. Germline V gene sequence: CDR1 SGHRS, CDR2 YFSETQ. The CDR3 loop is CASSFLSTDYEQYF.

Here the CDR3 reads CASSSLGVGTEAFF. This chain uses TRBV7-3 with TRBJ1-1; TCRdb names TRBD1, which stays unverified in the absence of DNA. The CDR3 consists of 14 residues. CDR1 is SGHTA, CDR2 FQGTGA, per germline.

The J gene is TRBJ2-7, the V gene TRBV4-3; the TCRdb call, TRBD1, lacks DNA for checking. In germline, CDR1 is LGHNA, CDR2 YSLEER. The CDR3 has 15 amino acids. CDR3: CASSQDIQGAYEQYF.

This chain uses TRBV30 with TRBJ2-7. The CDR3 is 12 amino acids. In germline, CDR1 is GTSNPN, CDR2 SVGIG (reference sequence). CDR3: CAWNPSPGGQYF.

This chain links TRBV5-6 with TRBJ2-7; TCRdb outputs TRBD1, but without DNA this stays unchecked. CDR1 and CDR2 (germline): SGHDT, YYEEEE. The CDR3 has 13 residues. The CDR3: CASTAGHSYEQYF.

CDR3: CASSPGLTNEQFF. The V and J genes are TRBV18 and TRBJ2-1; the TCRdb D gene call, TRBD2, has no DNA to confirm it. The CDR3 extends over 13 amino acids. Germline CDR1 reads KGHSH; CDR2 reads LQKENI. The whole variable domain, remainder taken from reference TRBV18 and TRBJ2-1, is NAGVMQNPRHLVRRRGQEARLRCSPMKGHSHVYWYRQLPEEGLKFMVYLQKENIIDESGMPKERFSAEFPKEGPSILRIQQVVRGDSAAYFCASSPGLTNEQFFGPGTRLTVL.

The V and J genes are TRBV11-1 and TRBJ2-7; TCRdb lists TRBD2, though no DNA is available to test this call. CDR1 is SGHAT, CDR2 FQDESV, per germline (reference sequence). The CDR3 loop spans 15 amino acids. The CDR3 spells CASSRSGLKTYEQYF. Variable domain in full (rest from reference TRBV11-1 and TRBJ2-7): EAEVAQSPRYKITEKSQAVAFWCDPISGHATLYWYRQILGQGPELLVQFQDESVVDDSQLPKDRFSAERLKGVDSTLKIQPAELGDSAMYLCASSRSGLKTYEQYFGPGTRLTVT.

V gene TRBV15 combines with J gene TRBJ2-1. The germline gives CDR1 LNHNV, CDR2 YYDKDF (reference sequence). The CDR3 consists of 12 residues. This CDR3 reads CATSRDLWVQFF.

V gene TRBV20-1 combines with J gene TRBJ2-1; TCRdb gives TRBD2 as the D gene, but with no DNA this cannot be confirmed. The CDR3 is made up of 15 amino acids. The V gene's germline CDR1 is DFQATT and CDR2 SNEGSKA (reference sequence). CDR3 sequence: CSARHSGSPYNEQFF.

This chain's CDR3 is CASNILAGAYNEQFF. The chain joins TRBV2 to TRBJ2-1; TCRdb gives TRBD2 as the D gene, but with no DNA this cannot be confirmed. CDR1 and CDR2 (germline): SNHLY, FYNNEI. This CDR3 has 15 residues.

The CDR3 is CSASAGEIYGYTF. The V call is TRBV20-1, the J call TRBJ1-2. CDR1 is DFQATT and CDR2 is SNEGSKA in the germline V gene (reference sequence). The CDR3 spans 13 residues.

This chain links TRBV7-2 with TRBJ2-1. The CDR3 runs to 14 residues. CDR1 and CDR2 (germline): SGHTA, FQGNSA. This CDR3 is CASSHGGPNNEQFF.

This chain links TRBV24-1 with TRBJ2-3; TCRdb's D call, TRBD2, is unchecked because there is no DNA. The CDR3 extends over 17 amino acids. CDR1 and CDR2 from the germline V gene are KGHDR and SFDVKD. This CDR3 is CATGLMGGGSSTDTQYF.

The V call is TRBV5-1, the J call TRBJ2-1. The germline gives CDR1 SGHRS, CDR2 YFSETQ. This CDR3 contains 15 residues. The chain's CDR3 is CASSGSGSSYNEQFF.

This chain joins TRBV5-1 and TRBJ1-6; TCRdb's D gene call, TRBD1, goes unchecked for lack of DNA. The CDR3 sequence is 15 residues long. The V gene's germline CDR1 is SGHRS and CDR2 YFSETQ. The CDR3 is CASSSFGDRNSPLHF.

The V call is TRBV20-1, the J call TRBJ2-7; the TCRdb call, TRBD2, lacks DNA for checking. Looked up from germline, CDR1 is DFQATT and CDR2 is SNEGSKA (reference sequence). The CDR3 is made up of 14 amino acids. CDR3 protein: CSARVAGCSYEQYF.

This chain uses TRBV7-9 with TRBJ2-7; with no DNA, the TCRdb D assignment of TRBD2 cannot be verified. Germline CDR1 is SEHNR and CDR2 is FQNEAQ (reference sequence). This CDR3 contains 16 residues. The CDR3 sequence: CASSLARPGLAGQQYF.